These T cell receptor beta chains were read from a single sample in a study of blood T cell repertoires in COVID-19. Sequencing used immunoSEQ multiplex PCR; TCRdb keeps in-frame clones, though not all of them. The table shows hundreds of thousands of clones, with 90% occurring only once. Sequenced input: PBMCs or T cells enriched from blood (not recorded which). The source is a woman under 30 with acute COVID-19. Both conserved end residues are part of each CDR3. Each record gives: J gene, D gene, V gene, clone size, CDR3 protein, CDR3 DNA. D genes are given only for firm matches. The size entry is marked missing in some rows and otherwise reads once, few, many or a size class.

j_gene: TRBJ2-7; d_gene: TRBD2; v_gene: TRBV28; abundance: NA; CDR3aa: CASKSVGRAYEQYF; CDR3nt: TGTGCCAGCAAAAGCGTCGGGAGGGCCTACGAGCAGTACTTC
j_gene: TRBJ1-4; d_gene: TRBD1; v_gene: TRBV4-3; abundance: few; CDR3aa: CASSQAHAGGEKLFF; CDR3nt: TGCGCCAGCAGCCAAGCCCACGCAGGGGGAGAAAAACTGTTTTTT
j_gene: TRBJ2-5; d_gene: NA; v_gene: TRBV6-6; abundance: NA; CDR3aa: CASSYVGYEETQYF; CDR3nt: TGTGCCAGCAGTTACGTGGGCTACGAAGAGACCCAGTACTTC
j_gene: TRBJ2-5; d_gene: TRBD2; v_gene: TRBV12-5; abundance: NA; CDR3aa: CASGLSGIETQYF; CDR3nt: TGTGCTAGTGGTTTGAGCGGGATTGAGACCCAGTACTTC
j_gene: TRBJ1-6; d_gene: NA; v_gene: TRBV27; abundance: few; CDR3aa: CASSPSGVTANSPLHF; CDR3nt: TGTGCCAGCAGTCCTTCAGGGGTTACGGCTAATTCACCCCTCCACTTT
j_gene: TRBJ2-7; d_gene: TRBD1; v_gene: TRBV27; abundance: NA; CDR3aa: CASSFGTGEYEQYF; CDR3nt: TGTGCCAGCAGTTTTGGGACAGGAGAATACGAGCAGTACTTC
j_gene: TRBJ1-4; d_gene: NA; v_gene: TRBV5-1; abundance: NA; CDR3aa: CASSFDGQLLSNEKLFF; CDR3nt: TGCGCCAGCAGCTTTGACGGACAGTTACTTTCTAATGAAAAACTGTTTTTT
j_gene: TRBJ1-2; d_gene: NA; v_gene: TRBV7-2; abundance: NA; CDR3aa: CASSLGQYYGYTF; CDR3nt: TGTGCCAGCAGCTTGGGGCAGTACTATGGCTACACCTTC
j_gene: TRBJ2-7; d_gene: NA; v_gene: TRBV2; abundance: NA; CDR3aa: CASRAGAYEQYF; CDR3nt: TGTGCCAGCAGGGCAGGGGCCTACGAGCAGTACTTC
j_gene: TRBJ2-1; d_gene: TRBD2; v_gene: TRBV28; abundance: NA; CDR3aa: CASSLVGGDNEQFF; CDR3nt: TGTGCCAGCAGTTTGGTGGGAGGGGACAATGAGCAGTTCTTC
j_gene: TRBJ2-1; d_gene: TRBD2; v_gene: TRBV5-1; abundance: NA; CDR3aa: CASSWPVGLARVPESSYNEQFF; CDR3nt: TGCGCCAGCAGCTGGCCCGTTGGACTAGCGAGGGTCCCAGAGAGCTCCTACAATGAGCAGTTCTTC
j_gene: TRBJ2-5; d_gene: TRBD1; v_gene: TRBV13; abundance: NA; CDR3aa: CASSPNQGEGETQYF; CDR3nt: TGTGCCAGCAGCCCTAATCAGGGGGAAGGAGAGACCCAGTACTTC
j_gene: TRBJ2-1; d_gene: NA; v_gene: TRBV21-1; abundance: once; CDR3aa: CASSNPLQDRVREQFF; CDR3nt: TGTGCCAGCAGCAACCCCCTTCAGGACAGGGTACGAGAGCAGTTCTTC
j_gene: TRBJ1-1; d_gene: TRBD1; v_gene: TRBV18; abundance: NA; CDR3aa: CASSPLRQGANTEAFF; CDR3nt: TGTGCCAGCTCACCACTTCGTCAGGGGGCAAACACTGAAGCTTTCTTT
j_gene: TRBJ1-1; d_gene: TRBD1; v_gene: TRBV4-1; abundance: NA; CDR3aa: CASSQFSRDRGDTEAFF; CDR3nt: TGCGCCAGCAGCCAATTTTCGAGGGACAGGGGGGACACTGAAGCTTTCTTT
j_gene: TRBJ2-2; d_gene: TRBD1; v_gene: TRBV28; abundance: NA; CDR3aa: CAATGQGYTGELFF; CDR3nt: TGTGCCGCAACGGGACAGGGTTACACCGGGGAGCTGTTTTTT
j_gene: TRBJ1-6; d_gene: NA; v_gene: TRBV12-3/TRBV12-4; abundance: once; CDR3aa: CASSRMTGTLHF; CDR3nt: TGTGCCAGCAGTCGAATGACGGGAACCCTCCACTTT
j_gene: TRBJ1-3; d_gene: TRBD1; v_gene: TRBV7-9; abundance: few; CDR3aa: CASSILADRGGNTIYF; CDR3nt: TGTGCCAGCAGCATCCTAGCGGACAGGGGTGGAAACACCATATATTTT
j_gene: TRBJ2-5; d_gene: NA; v_gene: TRBV29-1; abundance: NA; CDR3aa: CSVTRSGFQETQYF; CDR3nt: TGCAGCGTGACACGTAGCGGTTTTCAAGAGACCCAGTACTTC
j_gene: TRBJ2-2; d_gene: TRBD2; v_gene: TRBV3-1/TRBV3-2; abundance: NA; CDR3aa: CASSPQVGRGANTGELFF; CDR3nt: TGTGCCAGCAGCCCGCAAGTGGGGCGGGGGGCGAACACCGGGGAGCTGTTTTTT
j_gene: TRBJ2-7; d_gene: NA; v_gene: TRBV30; abundance: NA; CDR3aa: CAWSGGRRGEQYF; CDR3nt: TGTGCCTGGAGTGGCGGGCGTCGGGGCGAGCAGTACTTC
j_gene: TRBJ2-1; d_gene: TRBD2; v_gene: TRBV6-1; abundance: NA; CDR3aa: CASSESSGVYNEQFF; CDR3nt: TGTGCCAGCAGTGAGTCTAGCGGGGTCTACAATGAGCAGTTCTTC
j_gene: TRBJ2-2; d_gene: TRBD1; v_gene: TRBV5-1; abundance: NA; CDR3aa: CASSRRDRSTGELFF; CDR3nt: TGCGCCAGCAGCCGCAGGGACAGGTCTACCGGGGAGCTGTTTTTT
j_gene: TRBJ1-1; d_gene: NA; v_gene: TRBV19; abundance: NA; CDR3aa: CASSNQGSATEAFF; CDR3nt: TGTGCCAGTAGTAACCAGGGGAGTGCCACTGAAGCTTTCTTT
j_gene: TRBJ1-2; d_gene: TRBD1; v_gene: TRBV11-2; abundance: NA; CDR3aa: CASSSYRGLNYGYTF; CDR3nt: TGTGCCAGCAGCTCATACAGGGGTCTAAACTATGGCTACACCTTC
j_gene: TRBJ1-5; d_gene: NA; v_gene: TRBV6-5; abundance: NA; CDR3aa: CASSYRDPGGHQPQHF; CDR3nt: TGTGCCAGCAGTTACCGGGACCCCGGGGGGCATCAGCCCCAGCATTTT
j_gene: TRBJ1-4; d_gene: NA; v_gene: TRBV6-1; abundance: NA; CDR3aa: CASSENPTVANEKLFF; CDR3nt: TGTGCCAGCAGTGAGAACCCGACAGTAGCTAATGAAAAACTGTTTTTT
j_gene: TRBJ1-4; d_gene: TRBD1; v_gene: TRBV5-4; abundance: NA; CDR3aa: CASRRTGERTNEKLFF; CDR3nt: TGTGCCAGCAGAAGGACAGGGGAGAGAACTAATGAAAAACTGTTTTTT
j_gene: TRBJ2-3; d_gene: NA; v_gene: TRBV19; abundance: NA; CDR3aa: CASSDLAWRTDTQYF; CDR3nt: TGTGCCAGTAGCGATTTAGCCTGGAGAACAGATACGCAGTATTTT
j_gene: TRBJ1-5; d_gene: NA; v_gene: TRBV6-6; abundance: once; CDR3aa: CASSGQGRNQPQHF; CDR3nt: TGTGCCAGCAGCGGGCAGGGGCGCAATCAGCCCCAGCATTTT
j_gene: TRBJ1-2; d_gene: NA; v_gene: TRBV6-5; abundance: NA; CDR3aa: CASSYELYYGYTF; CDR3nt: TGTGCCAGCAGTTACGAGCTCTACTATGGCTACACCTTC
j_gene: TRBJ2-3; d_gene: TRBD2; v_gene: TRBV5-1; abundance: NA; CDR3aa: CASSQAGLETDTQYF; CDR3nt: TGCGCCAGCAGCCAAGCGGGACTAGAGACAGATACGCAGTATTTT
j_gene: TRBJ2-1; d_gene: NA; v_gene: TRBV30; abundance: NA; CDR3aa: CAWSISVLSSYNEQFF; CDR3nt: TGTGCCTGGAGTATTAGCGTCCTGAGCTCCTACAATGAGCAGTTCTTC
j_gene: TRBJ2-7; d_gene: NA; v_gene: TRBV7-8; abundance: NA; CDR3aa: CASREQGTYEQYF; CDR3nt: TGTGCCAGCAGGGAACAGGGTACCTACGAGCAGTACTTC
j_gene: TRBJ1-4; d_gene: NA; v_gene: TRBV2; abundance: NA; CDR3aa: CASSTRINEKLFF; CDR3nt: TGTGCCAGTAGCACGAGGATAAATGAAAAACTGTTTTTT
j_gene: TRBJ1-1; d_gene: TRBD1; v_gene: TRBV12-3/TRBV12-4; abundance: NA; CDR3aa: CASKNRGGTEAFF; CDR3nt: TGTGCCAGCAAGAACAGGGGTGGGACTGAAGCTTTCTTT
j_gene: TRBJ2-4; d_gene: NA; v_gene: TRBV30; abundance: once; CDR3aa: CAWSEWLAKNIQYF; CDR3nt: TGTGCCTGGAGTGAGTGGCTAGCCAAAAACATTCAGTACTTC
j_gene: TRBJ2-5; d_gene: NA; v_gene: TRBV9; abundance: once; CDR3aa: CASSVGSRRRRETQYF; CDR3nt: TGTGCCAGCAGCGTAGGGTCGAGGCGGCGGCGGGAGACCCAGTACTTC